This passage covers 8 T cell receptor beta chains from one sample sequenced in a study of T cell changes during pregnancy in multiple sclerosis. Sequencing was performed with immunoSEQ multiplex PCR; in TCRdb, only in-frame clones are kept and a portion is missing. The repertoire includes roughly 30,000 clones, about 91% of them detected once, and around 7% sits in the top ten. Material: CD8+ T cells from peripheral blood mononuclear cells, obtained after pregnancy. These receptors originate from a female donor with multiple sclerosis, enrolled in a pregnancy study.

This clone was observed once. This CDR3 is CASSVESGREEEQFF. The CDR3 DNA sequence: TGTGCCAGCAGCGTAGAAAGCGGGAGGGAGGAGGAGCAGTTCTTC. The chain uses TRBV9 and TRBJ2-1; TRBD2 aligns across 10 bases. The CDR3 extends over 15 amino acids. V trimming: 0 bases; J trimming: 10 bases; junction bases outside the gene matches: 7. Germline CDR1 reads SGDLS; CDR2 reads YYNGEE.

The V call is TRBV27, the J call TRBJ1-2; TRBD1 matches at 8 bases. V shed 5 bases and J 4 bases; nucleotides not matched to a gene: 9. CDR3 length: 15 residues. Germline V gene lookup returns CDR1 MNHEY and CDR2 SMNVEV (reference sequence). The CDR3 protein is CASSLGQGGTYGYTF. Here the CDR3 DNA reads TGTGCCAGCAGTCTCGGACAGGGAGGGACCTATGGCTACACCTTC.

The rearrangement links TRBV4-3 to TRBJ2-1; D might be TRBD1 (5 bases). In germline, CDR1 is LGHNA, CDR2 YSLEER. This CDR3 is 15 amino acids long. Trimming shortened V by 3 bases and J by 4 bases, and 13 bases separated the two germline ends. The CDR3 bases are TGCGCCAGCAGCCAGCAGGGTTATGGATACAATGAGCAGTTCTTC. It translates to CASSQQGYGYNEQFF.

J is TRBJ2-5 and V is TRBV4-1, with TRBD2 as a possible D gene (7 bases). The CDR3 consists of 17 residues. The germline V gene encodes CDR1 MGHRA and CDR2 YSYEKL. Trimming cost V 1 base and J 4 bases, with 19 bases left between them. Here the CDR3 reads CASSQAGLTGGSETQYF. The CDR3 region has the DNA TGCGCCAGCAGCCAAGCTGGGTTAACGGGGGGCTCAGAGACCCAGTACTTC.

The chain uses TRBV13 and TRBJ2-7; D might be TRBD2 (6 bases). Germline V gene sequence: CDR1 PRHDT, CDR2 FYEKMQ (reference sequence). The V end lost 5 bases, the J end lost 4 bases, and 21 bases lay between the germline ends. CDR3 length: 16 residues. CDR3 DNA sequence: TGTGCCAGCAGCCTAGCCAGGGTTAGCGGACCTTACGAGCAGTACTTC. It yields the protein CASSLARVSGPYEQYF.

This clone has a count of ten or more. The chain is built from TRBV28 and TRBJ2-7, with 9 bases matching TRBD1. CDR1 and CDR2 (germline): MDHEN, SYDVKM. V lost 5 bases and J lost 5; bases outside the gene matches: 10. CDR3 length: 15 residues. CDR3 loop: CASSILQGASDEQYF. The CDR3 bases are TGTGCCAGCAGTATCCTACAGGGGGCTTCCGACGAGCAGTACTTC.

V usage is TRBV18 and J usage is TRBJ2-1, with D possibly TRBD2 on 6 matching bases. V lost 2 bases and J 1 base, leaving 9 bases between the germline ends. The CDR3 runs 15 residues. CDR1 and CDR2 from the germline V gene are KGHSH and LQKENI. CDR3 amino acids: CASSPGGDSYNEQFF. The CDR3 nucleotides read TGTGCCAGCTCACCAGGCGGGGATTCCTACAATGAGCAGTTCTTC.

The J gene is TRBJ2-7, the V gene TRBV7-9; D unclear. CDR3 length: 15 amino acids. The V end lost 1 base, the J end lost 4 bases, and 14 bases lay between the germline ends. CDR1 and CDR2 from the germline V gene are SEHNR and FQNEAQ (reference sequence). The CDR3, as DNA: TGTGCCAGCAGCTTAGAGGTAGGCCTCAGGTACGAGCAGTACTTC. The encoded protein is CASSLEVGLRYEQYF.